These 19 T cell receptor beta chains came from one sample sequenced in a study of blood T cell repertoires in COVID-19. Some clones are missing from TCRdb's copy, which holds only in-frame ones; the method was immunoSEQ multiplex PCR. The data show roughly 400,000 clones, roughly 86% seen once. The source material was PBMCs or T cells enriched from blood (not recorded which). The receptors here all came from a woman aged 30 to 39 who had recovered from COVID-19.

The chain joins TRBV7-9 to TRBJ2-1; the match to TRBD1 covers 7 bases. CDR1 is SEHNR, CDR2 FQNEAQ, per germline (reference sequence). Losses at the gene ends were 5 bases for V and 7 bases for J; bases not matched to a gene: 14. The CDR3 has 16 amino acids. The CDR3 nucleotides are TGTGCCAGCAGCGGACACAGGGGTTCTTCGGGGAATGAGCAGTTCTTC. Encoded protein: CASSGHRGSSGNEQFF.

V gene TRBV9 combines with J gene TRBJ2-7, with TRBD2 matching 10 bases. V shed 1 base and J 2 bases; nucleotides not matched to a gene: 3. The CDR3 contains 15 residues. From germline, CDR1 is SGDLS and CDR2 YYNGEE. The DNA of the CDR3 is TGTGCCAGCAGCGTATCCAGCGGGGGGGCCTACGAGCAGTACTTC. Protein product: CASSVSSGGAYEQYF.

This chain uses TRBV3-1 (or the pseudogene TRBV3-2) with TRBJ2-5, with a possible D match to TRBD2 (6 bases). Germline CDR1 LGHDT, CDR2 YNNKEL (reference sequence). Trimming removed 8 bases from V and 4 bases from J, with 17 bases in between. The CDR3 runs 14 residues. The CDR3 DNA reads TGTGCCAGCTCATTATCCGGGACTGGAGAGACCCAGTACTTC. This gives the protein CASSLSGTGETQYF.

This clone came up once. The chain couples TRBV7-6 to TRBJ2-3; the match to TRBD2 covers 7 bases. Germline loops: CDR1 SGHVS, CDR2 FNYEAQ. V shed 5 bases, J shed 2 bases, and the junction held 4 bases outside the gene matches. This CDR3 comprises 14 residues. CDR3 in DNA: TGTGCCAGCAGCCCCGGGACTAACACAGATACGCAGTATTTT. Encoded protein: CASSPGTNTDTQYF.

The chain employs TRBV9 and TRBJ1-1; D may be TRBD1 (5 bases). The V and J ends lost 1 base and 0 bases respectively, with 13 bases between them. Germline CDR1 reads SGDLS; CDR2 reads YYNGEE. The CDR3 is made up of 16 amino acids. CDR3: CASSVYRTNLNTEAFF. CDR3 bases: TGTGCCAGCAGCGTATACAGGACAAACTTGAACACTGAAGCTTTCTTT.

The J gene is TRBJ2-7, the V gene TRBV7-9; 10 positions agree with TRBD1. In germline, CDR1 is SEHNR, CDR2 FQNEAQ (reference sequence). The CDR3 consists of 18 residues. The V gene end was trimmed by 4 bases and the J gene end by 1 base; junction bases not matched to a gene: 13. The CDR3 DNA is TGTGCCAGCAGCTCAAACTCCCGACAGGGGGCCGCATCCTACGAGCAGTACTTC. Residues: CASSSNSRQGAASYEQYF.

The rearrangement joins TRBV9 to TRBJ1-6; 8 bases are a match to TRBD1. The CDR3 runs to 14 residues. Germline CDR1 and CDR2: SGDLS and YYNGEE. V shed 3 bases, J shed 7 bases, and the junction held 3 bases outside the gene matches. CDR3: CASSAGQANSPLHF. CDR3 in DNA: TGTGCCAGCAGCGCGGGACAGGCGAATTCACCCCTCCACTTT.

The V gene is TRBV7-8, the J gene TRBJ2-7, with 8 positions matching TRBD2. CDR1 is SGHVS and CDR2 is FQNEAQ in the germline V gene. This CDR3 has 15 amino acids. Trimming took 3 bases from V and 6 from J; bases not matched to a gene: 10. The CDR3 protein is CASSFVGGTSSEQYF. The CDR3 DNA reads as TGTGCCAGCAGCTTTGTTGGCGGGACTAGTAGCGAGCAGTACTTC.

V is TRBV11-2 and J is TRBJ1-2, with 11 nucleotides matching TRBD1. Germline lookup yields CDR1 SGHAT and CDR2 FQNNGV. Trimming took 3 bases from V and 0 from J; bases not matched to a gene: 9. The CDR3 has 18 residues. CDR3 DNA sequence: TGTGCCAGCAGCTTTTGGGGACAGGGGGGACGAGCTAACTATGGCTACACCTTC. Amino acid sequence: CASSFWGQGGRANYGYTF. The full variable domain, with the rest looked up from reference TRBV11-2 and TRBJ1-2, is EAGVAQSPRYKIIEKRQSVAFWCNPISGHATLYWYQQILGQGPKLLIQFQNNGVVDDSQLPKDRFSAERLKGVDSTLKIQPAKLEDSAVYLCASSFWGQGGRANYGYTFGSGTRLTVV.

The chain has TRBV28 and TRBJ2-2, with 9 positions matching TRBD2. J gave up 6 bases and V 7 bases, and 6 bases lay outside the gene matches. This CDR3 has 14 amino acids. Germline-derived CDR1 and CDR2 are MDHEN and SYDVKM. The DNA for the CDR3 is TGTGCCAGCACTCACGGGACTAGCCCCGGGGAGCTGTTTTTT. Protein sequence: CASTHGTSPGELFF.

This clone was counted once. V and J are TRBV27 and TRBJ2-1; 12 bases map to TRBD2. J was trimmed by 7 bases and V by 6 bases; bases with no gene match: 4. This CDR3 contains 14 residues. Germline V gene lookup returns CDR1 MNHEY and CDR2 SMNVEV (reference sequence). CDR3 region: CASRVLAGGNEQFF. CDR3 DNA sequence: TGTGCCAGCAGGGTACTAGCGGGAGGAAATGAGCAGTTCTTC.

J is TRBJ2-2 and V is TRBV10-1, with D perhaps TRBD2 (6 bases). Germline V lookup: CDR1 WNHNN, CDR2 SYGVQD (reference sequence). This CDR3 has 14 residues. V was cut by 3 bases and J by 6 bases, with 11 bases left in between. The CDR3: CASSEGLAPGELFF. CDR3 DNA: TGCGCCAGCAGTGAAGGGCTAGCGCCCGGGGAGCTGTTTTTT.

V gene TRBV14 combines with J gene TRBJ1-2; 7 positions match TRBD1. CDR3 length equals 13 residues. Trimming took 4 bases from V and 5 from J; bases not matched to a gene: 4. Germline CDR1 and CDR2: SGHDN and FVKESK. The CDR3 region is CASSRDRTYGYTF. DNA for the CDR3: TGTGCCAGCAGCCGGGACAGAACTTATGGCTACACCTTC.

In its sample, this clone was seen a few times. The chain uses TRBV5-1 and TRBJ2-3, with D possibly matching TRBD2 (6 bases). Trimming took 0 bases from V and 3 from J, leaving 17 bases between them. Germline V gene data show CDR1 as SGHRS and CDR2 as YFSETQ. There are 17 residues in the CDR3. The CDR3 spells CASSLALAAPATDTQYF. DNA for the CDR3: TGCGCCAGCAGCTTGGCCTTAGCGGCTCCCGCTACAGATACGCAGTATTTT.

This chain uses TRBV2 with TRBJ2-1; 7 bases map to TRBD1. The CDR3 runs 14 residues. J gave up 6 bases and V 7 bases, and 9 bases lay outside the gene matches. CDR1 SNHLY and CDR2 FYNNEI come from the germline V gene. Here the CDR3 DNA reads TGTGCCAGCAACCCAAACAGGGGCAGCAATGAGCAGTTCTTC. Translated: CASNPNRGSNEQFF.

The V call is TRBV3-1 (or the pseudogene TRBV3-2), the J call TRBJ2-5, with D maybe TRBD1 (5 bases). Germline V gives CDR1 LGHDT, CDR2 YNNKEL (reference sequence). There are 15 residues in the CDR3. Trimming removed 2 bases at V and 2 bases at J, with 12 bases between. CDR3 nucleotide sequence: TGTGCCAGCAGCCAAAGCAGGGCCCTACAAGAGACCCAGTACTTC. Protein product: CASSQSRALQETQYF.

The chain has TRBV4-3 and TRBJ1-5; tentatively, D is TRBD1 (6 bases). CDR3 length: 16 amino acids. With 0 bases removed from V and 9 bases from J, the gap between germline ends came to 18 bases. In germline, CDR1 is LGHNA, CDR2 YSLEER. The CDR3 loop reads CASSQDAGQRRWPQHF. The CDR3 bases are TGCGCCAGCAGCCAAGATGCAGGACAGCGCCGTTGGCCCCAGCATTTT.

The CDR3 DNA is TGTGCCAGCGGCTCTCAGGGGACAGGGGCTCAGCCCCAGCATTTT. Translation: CASGSQGTGAQPQHF. V gene TRBV2 combines with J gene TRBJ1-5; TRBD1 matches at 10 bases. CDR1 is SNHLY and CDR2 is FYNNEI in the germline V gene. The CDR3 sequence is 15 residues long. The junction had 10 bases not matched to a gene; V was cut back by 8 bases and J by 6 bases.

The CDR3 coding sequence is TGTGCCAGCAGCCGTTTCGGGGAAATGAACACTGAAGCTTTCTTT. Amino acid sequence: CASSRFGEMNTEAFF. The chain uses TRBV7-2 and TRBJ1-1; no firm D call. The CDR3 extends over 15 amino acids. The V end lost 5 bases, the J end lost 0 bases, and 13 bases lay between the germline ends. Germline V gene data show CDR1 as SGHTA and CDR2 as FQGNSA.